The subject of this entry is one T cell receptor beta chain. This sample stems from a study of blood T cell repertoires in COVID-19. As for the study in general: Samples representing acute and convalescent COVID-19 were sourced from the United States, Italy and Spain. Sample material is recorded as cDNA or gDNA derived from T cells, B-cell-depleted T cells, or PBMCs.

Original analysis: Quantification of nucleated cells was approximated via reference gene primer amplification. The assay was immunoSEQ multiplex PCR, and TCRdb's table has in-frame clones only and misses some. The V and J calls and clone size are taken from that table; D and trimming were inferred from the DNA. The table includes 100,000 or so clones, 75% to 85% detected once. The CDR3 runs 16 residues. Germline V gene data show CDR1 as LGHNA and CDR2 as YSLEER. After removal of 3 bases from V and 10 bases from J, the junction contained 11 bases not matched to a gene. Sequenced material: peripheral blood. The chain is built from TRBV4-3 and TRBJ1-4; the match to TRBD1 covers 10 bases. This receptor was identified in a human donor in a cohort sampled during active COVID-19. This chain's CDR3 is CASSQGQGKSFGKLFF. CDR3 in DNA: TGCGCCAGCAGCCAGGGACAGGGGAAATCATTCGGAAAACTGTTTTTT.